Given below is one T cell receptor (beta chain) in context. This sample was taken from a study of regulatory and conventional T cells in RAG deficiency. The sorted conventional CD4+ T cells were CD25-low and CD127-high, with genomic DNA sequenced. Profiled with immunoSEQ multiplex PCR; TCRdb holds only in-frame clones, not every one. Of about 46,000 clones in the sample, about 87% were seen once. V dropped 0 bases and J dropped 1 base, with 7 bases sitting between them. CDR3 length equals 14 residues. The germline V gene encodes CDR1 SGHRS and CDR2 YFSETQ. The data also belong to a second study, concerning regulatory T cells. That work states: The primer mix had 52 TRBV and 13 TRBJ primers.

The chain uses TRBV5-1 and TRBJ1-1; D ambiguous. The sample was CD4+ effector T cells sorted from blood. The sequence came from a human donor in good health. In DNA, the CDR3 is TGCGCCAGCAGCTTGGATAAGGGGAACACTGAAGCTTTCTTT. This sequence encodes CASSLDKGNTEAFF.